This T cell receptor (beta chain) was observed in a study of blood T cells in healthy people across ages. A J-beta primer mix and a sample-barcoded 5' primer were used in a second PCR of roughly 6 to 12 cycles. TCRdb recomputed calls from the 5' RACE reads with MiXCR, one row per CDR3 protein. The sample lists about 1,000,000 distinct CDR3 sequences; 45% were seen once. There are 15 residues in the CDR3. Trimming left V 1 base short and J 5 bases short, with 12 bases between. CDR1 and CDR2 from the germline V gene are SGHTA and FQGNSA. This clonotype was picked up many times. V usage is TRBV7-2 and J usage is TRBJ2-4; D remains unclear. Sample: blood. This clonotype was obtained from a woman aged 60-75 years in good health. The CDR3 protein is CASSLGRTQQNIQYF. The CDR3 DNA sequence: TGTGCCAGCAGCTTAGGTCGGACGCAACAAAACATTCAGTACTTC.